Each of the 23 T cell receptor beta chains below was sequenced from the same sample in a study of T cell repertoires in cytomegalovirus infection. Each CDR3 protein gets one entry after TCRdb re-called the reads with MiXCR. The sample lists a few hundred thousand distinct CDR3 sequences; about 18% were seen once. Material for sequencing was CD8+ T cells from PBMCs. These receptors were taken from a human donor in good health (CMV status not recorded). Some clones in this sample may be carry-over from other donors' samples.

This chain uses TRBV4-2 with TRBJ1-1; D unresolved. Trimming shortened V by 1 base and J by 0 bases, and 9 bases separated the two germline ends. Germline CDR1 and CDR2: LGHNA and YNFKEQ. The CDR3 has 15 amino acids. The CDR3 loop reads CASSQVEGMNTEAFF. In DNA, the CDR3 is TGTGCCAGCAGCCAAGTGGAGGGTATGAACACTGAAGCTTTCTTT.

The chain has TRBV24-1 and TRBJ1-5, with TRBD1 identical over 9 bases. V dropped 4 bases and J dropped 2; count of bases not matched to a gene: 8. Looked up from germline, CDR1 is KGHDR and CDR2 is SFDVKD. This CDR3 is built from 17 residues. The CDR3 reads CATSDTTGGYGNQPQHF. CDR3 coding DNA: TGTGCCACCAGTGACACTACAGGGGGCTATGGCAATCAGCCCCAGCATTTT.

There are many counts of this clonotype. The CDR3: CASSLRPDIVVTVNEQFF. DNA of the CDR3: TGTGCCAGCAGCCTGAGACCGGACATCGTAGTTACGGTCAATGAGCAGTTCTTC. The genes are TRBV7-8 and TRBJ2-1; possible D gene TRBD1, 5 bases. Trimming took 5 bases from V and 6 from J, leaving 26 bases between them. Germline CDR1 is SGHVS and CDR2 is FQNEAQ. The CDR3 consists of 18 residues.

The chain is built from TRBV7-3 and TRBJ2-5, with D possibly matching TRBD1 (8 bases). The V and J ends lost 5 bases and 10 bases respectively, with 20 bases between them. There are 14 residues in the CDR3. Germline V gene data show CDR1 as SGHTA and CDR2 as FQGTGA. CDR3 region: CASSATGGDRDQYF. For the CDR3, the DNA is TGTGCCAGCAGCGCCACAGGGGGGGATAGGGACCAGTACTTC.

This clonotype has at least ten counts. Written as DNA, the CDR3 is TGTGCCAGCAGCCAGGACAGCTACAACACTGAAGCTTTCTTT. Translating gives CASSQDSYNTEAFF. The chain recombines TRBV7-6 with TRBJ1-1; D perhaps matches TRBD1 (6 bases). The V gene lost 5 bases and the J gene lost 2 bases, with 12 bases spanning the gap. In germline, CDR1 is SGHVS, CDR2 FNYEAQ. The CDR3 has 14 residues.

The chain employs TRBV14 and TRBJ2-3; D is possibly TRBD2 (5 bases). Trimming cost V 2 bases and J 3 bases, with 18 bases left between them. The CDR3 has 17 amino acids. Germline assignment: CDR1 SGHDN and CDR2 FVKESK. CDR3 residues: CASSQPGVTLRTDTQYF. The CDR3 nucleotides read TGTGCCAGCAGCCAACCCGGGGTGACATTGAGGACAGATACGCAGTATTTT.

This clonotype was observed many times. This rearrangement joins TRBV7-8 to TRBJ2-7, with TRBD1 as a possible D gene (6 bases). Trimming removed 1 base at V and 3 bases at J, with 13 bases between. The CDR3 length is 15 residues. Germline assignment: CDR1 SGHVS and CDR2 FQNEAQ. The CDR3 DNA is TGTGCCAGCAGCTTAGAGAGGGGGACGTTCTACGAGCAGTACTTC. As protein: CASSLERGTFYEQYF.

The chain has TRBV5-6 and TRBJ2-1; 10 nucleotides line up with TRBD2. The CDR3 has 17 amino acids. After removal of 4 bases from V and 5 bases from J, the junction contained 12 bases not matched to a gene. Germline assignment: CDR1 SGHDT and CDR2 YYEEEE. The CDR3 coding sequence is TGTGCCAGCAGCCCCCTCCCTAGCGGGGGAGCAAACAATGAGCAGTTCTTC. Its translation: CASSPLPSGGANNEQFF.

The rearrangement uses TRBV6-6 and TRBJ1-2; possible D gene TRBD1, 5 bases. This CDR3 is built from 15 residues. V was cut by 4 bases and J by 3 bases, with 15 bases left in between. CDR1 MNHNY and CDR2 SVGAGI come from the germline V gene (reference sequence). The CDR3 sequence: CASSSMAGTYYGYTF. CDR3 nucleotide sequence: TGTGCCAGCAGTTCTATGGCCGGGACTTACTATGGCTACACCTTC.

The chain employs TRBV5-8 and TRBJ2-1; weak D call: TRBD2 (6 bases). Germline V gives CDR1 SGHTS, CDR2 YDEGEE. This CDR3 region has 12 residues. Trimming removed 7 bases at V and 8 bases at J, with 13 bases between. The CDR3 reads CASAGGDYEQFF. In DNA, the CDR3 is TGTGCCAGCGCAGGTGGGGACTATGAGCAGTTCTTC.

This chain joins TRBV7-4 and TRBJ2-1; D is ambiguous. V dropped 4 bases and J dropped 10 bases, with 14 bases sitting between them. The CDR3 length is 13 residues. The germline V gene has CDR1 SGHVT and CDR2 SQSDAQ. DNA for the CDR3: TGTGCCAGCAGCTCCGTGAATTACTGGGAGCAGTTCTTC. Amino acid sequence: CASSSVNYWEQFF.

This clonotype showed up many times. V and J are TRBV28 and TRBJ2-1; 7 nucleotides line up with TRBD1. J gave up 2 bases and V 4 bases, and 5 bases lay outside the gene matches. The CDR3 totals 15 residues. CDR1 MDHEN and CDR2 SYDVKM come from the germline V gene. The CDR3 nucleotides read TGTGCCAGCAGTTCGTCCGGGACAGCCTACAATGAGCAGTTCTTC. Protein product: CASSSSGTAYNEQFF. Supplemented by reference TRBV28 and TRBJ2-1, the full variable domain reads DVKVTQSSRYLVKRTGEKVFLECVQDMDHENMFWYRQDPGLGLRLIYFSYDVKMKEKGDIPEGYSVSREKKERFSLILESASTNQTSMYLCASSSSGTAYNEQFFGPGTRLTVL.

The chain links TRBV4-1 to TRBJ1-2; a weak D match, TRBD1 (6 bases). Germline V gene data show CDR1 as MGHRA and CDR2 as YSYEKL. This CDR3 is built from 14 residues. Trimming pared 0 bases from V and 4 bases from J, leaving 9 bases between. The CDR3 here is CASSQEEGGYGYTF. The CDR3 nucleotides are TGCGCCAGCAGCCAAGAAGAGGGGGGCTATGGCTACACCTTC.

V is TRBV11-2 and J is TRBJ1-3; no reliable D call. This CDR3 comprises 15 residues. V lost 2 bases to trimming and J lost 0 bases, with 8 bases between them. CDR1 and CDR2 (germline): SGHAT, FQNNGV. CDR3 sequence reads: CASSLHPSSGNTIYF. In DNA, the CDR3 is TGTGCCAGCAGCTTACACCCGAGCTCTGGAAACACCATATATTTT.

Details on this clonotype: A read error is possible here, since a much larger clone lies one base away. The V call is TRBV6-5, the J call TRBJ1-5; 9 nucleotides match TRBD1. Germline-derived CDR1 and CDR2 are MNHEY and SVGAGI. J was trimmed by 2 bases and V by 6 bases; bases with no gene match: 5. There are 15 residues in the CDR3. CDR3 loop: CASRYRTGGNQPQHF. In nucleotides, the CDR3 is TGTGCCAGCAGATACCGGACAGGGGGCAATCAGCCCCAGCATTTT.

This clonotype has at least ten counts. The CDR3 reads CASSSGTVNTEAFF. CDR3 bases: TGTGCCAGCAGCTCCGGGACAGTGAACACTGAAGCTTTCTTT. The V and J genes are TRBV7-2 and TRBJ1-1; TRBD1 matches 7 bases. In germline, CDR1 is SGHTA, CDR2 FQGNSA. This CDR3 has 14 residues. Trimming at V came to 4 bases and at J to 0 bases, leaving 2 bases not matched to a gene.

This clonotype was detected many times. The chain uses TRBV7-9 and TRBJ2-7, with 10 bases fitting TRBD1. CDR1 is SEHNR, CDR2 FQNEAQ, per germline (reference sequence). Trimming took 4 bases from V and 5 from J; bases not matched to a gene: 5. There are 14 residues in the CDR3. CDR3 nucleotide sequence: TGTGCCAGCAGCTCGACAGGGGGCGTACACGAGCAGTACTTC. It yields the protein CASSSTGGVHEQYF.

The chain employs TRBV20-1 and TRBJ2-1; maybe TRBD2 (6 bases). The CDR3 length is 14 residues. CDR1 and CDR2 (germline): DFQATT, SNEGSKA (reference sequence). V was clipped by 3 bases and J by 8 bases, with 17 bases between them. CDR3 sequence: CSARVPGGLDEQFF. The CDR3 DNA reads TGCAGTGCTAGGGTTCCCGGAGGGCTAGATGAGCAGTTCTTC.

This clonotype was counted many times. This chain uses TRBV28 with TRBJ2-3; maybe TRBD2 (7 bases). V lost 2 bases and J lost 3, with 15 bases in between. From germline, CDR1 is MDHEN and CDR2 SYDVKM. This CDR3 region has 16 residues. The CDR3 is CASSLPPAGATDTQYF. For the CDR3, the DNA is TGTGCCAGCAGTTTACCCCCGGCGGGGGCGACAGATACGCAGTATTTT.

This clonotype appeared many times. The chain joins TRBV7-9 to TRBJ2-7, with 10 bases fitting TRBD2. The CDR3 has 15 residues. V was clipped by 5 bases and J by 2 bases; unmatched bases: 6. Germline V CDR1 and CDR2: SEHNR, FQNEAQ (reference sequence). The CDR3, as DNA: TGTGCCAGCAGCGCTCCTAGCGGGGGTACCTACGAGCAGTACTTC. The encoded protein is CASSAPSGGTYEQYF.

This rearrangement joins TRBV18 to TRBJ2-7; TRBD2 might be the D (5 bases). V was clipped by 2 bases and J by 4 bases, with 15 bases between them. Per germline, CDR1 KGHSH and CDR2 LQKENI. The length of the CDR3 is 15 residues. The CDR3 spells CASSPFPRGRYEQYF. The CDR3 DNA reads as TGTGCCAGCTCACCATTTCCCCGGGGTCGGTACGAGCAGTACTTC. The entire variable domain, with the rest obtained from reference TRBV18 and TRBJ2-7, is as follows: NAGVMQNPRHLVRRRGQEARLRCSPMKGHSHVYWYRQLPEEGLKFMVYLQKENIIDESGMPKERFSAEFPKEGPSILRIQQVVRGDSAAYFCASSPFPRGRYEQYFGPGTRLTVT.

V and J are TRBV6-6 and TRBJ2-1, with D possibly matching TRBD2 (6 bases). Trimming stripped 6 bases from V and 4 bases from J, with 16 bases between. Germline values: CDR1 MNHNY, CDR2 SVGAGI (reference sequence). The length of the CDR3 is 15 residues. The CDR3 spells CASSETSPPYNEQFF. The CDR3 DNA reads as TGTGCCAGCAGCGAAACTAGCCCACCTTACAATGAGCAGTTCTTC.

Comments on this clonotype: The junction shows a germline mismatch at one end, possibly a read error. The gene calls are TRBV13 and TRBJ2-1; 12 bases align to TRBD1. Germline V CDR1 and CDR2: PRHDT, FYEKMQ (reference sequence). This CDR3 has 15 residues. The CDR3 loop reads CAGSLGTGGRNEQFF. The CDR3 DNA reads TGTGCCGGCAGCTTGGGGACAGGGGGCCGCAATGAGCAGTTCTTC.